This T cell receptor (beta chain) originates from a study of blood T cell repertoires in COVID-19. At the level of the study: Researchers got acute and convalescent COVID-19 samples from the United States, Italy and Spain. Nucleic acid was either cDNA or gDNA, and it came from T cells, B-cell-depleted T cells, or PBMCs.

Method: immunoSEQ multiplex PCR; TCRdb's copy keeps in-frame clones and lacks some. The top ten hold about an eighth of the sample, which has tens of thousands of clones, 84% seen once. This clone was recorded only once. This CDR3 has 16 amino acids. The germline V and J ends were trimmed by 3 bases and 0 bases, with 9 bases remaining between them. Germline-derived CDR1 and CDR2 are SNHLY and FYNNEI. The sequenced material came from peripheral blood. The receptor's source is a man over 45 with COVID-19, enrolled during active disease. The gene calls are TRBV2 and TRBJ1-6, with D unclear. The CDR3 nucleotides read TGTGCCAGCAGTGACAGGCTTAGCTCCTATAATTCACCCCTCCACTTT. This sequence encodes CASSDRLSSYNSPLHF.